This is a list of T cell receptor beta chains from one sample in a study of Ad26.COV2.S vaccination and SARS-CoV-2 variants. Assay used: immunoSEQ multiplex PCR; TCRdb lists only in-frame clones, some missing. The table lists about 350,000 clones, roughly 90% of them singletons. The sequencing here drew on peripheral blood, taken in a trial of Ad26.COV2.S vaccine versus placebo. Receptors originate from a person aged 18-65 years who received the Ad26.COV2.S COVID-19 vaccine or a placebo. Each CDR3 is given with its conserved first and last residue.

j_call v_call cdr3_aa
TRBJ2-1 TRBV7-2 CASSLGGREQFF
TRBJ2-7 TRBV4-1 CASSPGTGIRNEQYF
TRBJ2-7 TRBV7-9 CASSLGRGLFSSYEQYF
TRBJ1-6 TRBV28 CASDGTFNSPLHF
TRBJ1-4 TRBV2 CASSRDQTNEKLFF
TRBJ2-7 TRBV6-6 CASNIRTGRGQYEQYF
TRBJ2-5 TRBV19 CASSISSGGRETQYF
TRBJ1-2 TRBV7-8 CASSLAWETYGYTF
TRBJ2-5 TRBV19 CASSPPDPGETQYF
TRBJ2-4 TRBV28 CASSLWESAKNIQYF
TRBJ1-4 TRBV12-3/TRBV12-4 CASSLEAREKLFF
TRBJ2-3 TRBV4-1 CASSQEKAFSTDTQYF
TRBJ2-3 TRBV19 CASTEGTGYTDTQYF
TRBJ2-1 TRBV11-2 CASSLAGLTNEQFF
TRBJ1-6 TRBV5-1 CASSHSTGNNSPLHF
TRBJ2-1 TRBV28 CASSHPLLSSYNEQFF
TRBJ1-3 TRBV12-3/TRBV12-4 CASSFVSGNTIYF
TRBJ2-3 TRBV28 CASSLWREATDTQYF